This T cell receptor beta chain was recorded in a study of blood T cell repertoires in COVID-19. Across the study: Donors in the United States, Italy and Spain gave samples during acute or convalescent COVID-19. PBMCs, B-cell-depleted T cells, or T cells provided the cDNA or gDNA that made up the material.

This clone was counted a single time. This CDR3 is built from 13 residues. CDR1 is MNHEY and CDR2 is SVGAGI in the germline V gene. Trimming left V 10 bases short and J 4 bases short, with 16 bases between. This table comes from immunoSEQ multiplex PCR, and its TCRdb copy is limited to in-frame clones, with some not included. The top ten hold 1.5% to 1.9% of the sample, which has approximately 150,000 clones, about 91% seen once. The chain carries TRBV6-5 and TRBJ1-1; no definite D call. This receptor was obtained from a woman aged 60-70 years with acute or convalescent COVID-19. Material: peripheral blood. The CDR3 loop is CANAPGEGTEAFF. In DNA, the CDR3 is TGTGCCAACGCCCCCGGGGAGGGCACTGAAGCTTTCTTT.